The following is a T cell receptor (beta chain) sequence with its context. This sample was taken from a study of shared clonotypes between healthy human individuals. This CDR3 has 16 residues. Germline CDR1 is SGDLS and CDR2 is YYNGEE. Trimming removed 3 bases from V and 5 bases from J, with 18 bases in between. Sequencing was performed with immunoSEQ multiplex PCR; in TCRdb, only in-frame clones are kept and a portion is missing. The sample includes roughly 500,000 clones, about 85% of them seen just once. Every contributor of samples was a Caucasian grown-up residing in Nashville, Tennessee. This sequence originates from a woman in her forties in good health. Some clones in this sample may be carry-over from other donors' samples. Material for sequencing was PBMCs. V and J are TRBV9 and TRBJ1-5; D remains unclear. The CDR3 DNA reads TGTGCCAGCAGCGCCCTCGAAGGGTCGTTCCATCAGCCCCAGCATTTT. This encodes CASSALEGSFHQPQHF. Complete variable domain (other parts from reference TRBV9 and TRBJ1-5): DSGVTQTPKHLITATGQRVTLRCSPRSGDLSVYWYQQSLDQGLQFLIQYYNGEERAKGNILERFSAQQFPDLHSELNLSSLELGDSALYFCASSALEGSFHQPQHFGDGTRLSIL.